Listed below are T cell receptor beta chains from one sample, sequenced in a study of cytomegalovirus exposure and HLA in healthy donors. Only in-frame clones appear in the TCRdb table, and some are missing; sequencing was by immunoSEQ multiplex PCR. The sample includes about 110,000 clones, about 68% of them seen just once. Sequencing was carried out using PBMCs. Receptors were obtained from a man aged 25 to 40 in good health and CMV-seropositive. Each CDR3 is given without its conserved first and last residue. D genes are given only for firm matches.

CDR3aa: ASSQLAGGPDTQY
j_gene: TRBJ2-3
d_gene: TRBD2
v_gene: TRBV4-1

CDR3aa: ASSENRMETQY
j_gene: TRBJ2-5
d_gene: -
v_gene: TRBV2

CDR3aa: AWKGTRPYEQY
j_gene: TRBJ2-7
d_gene: -
v_gene: TRBV30

CDR3aa: ASGASSPLH
j_gene: TRBJ1-6
d_gene: -
v_gene: TRBV11-3

CDR3aa: ASSLGVGRQGEEAF
j_gene: TRBJ1-1
d_gene: TRBD1
v_gene: TRBV5-6

CDR3aa: ASRAPGQYQPQH
j_gene: TRBJ1-5
d_gene: TRBD1
v_gene: TRBV6-5

CDR3aa: AISENWGEQY
j_gene: TRBJ2-3
d_gene: -
v_gene: TRBV10-3

CDR3aa: ASSQQPSYEQY
j_gene: -
d_gene: -
v_gene: TRBV6-5

CDR3aa: ASRRLQDRDSPLH
j_gene: TRBJ1-6
d_gene: TRBD1
v_gene: TRBV5-1

CDR3aa: ATSIGANTGELF
j_gene: TRBJ2-2
d_gene: -
v_gene: TRBV25-1

CDR3aa: ASSQEAGGTLPGGSDTQY
j_gene: TRBJ2-3
d_gene: TRBD2
v_gene: TRBV4-2

CDR3aa: ASSFFRGGDGDTQY
j_gene: TRBJ2-3
d_gene: TRBD2
v_gene: TRBV11-2

CDR3aa: ASSRQGALDEKLF
j_gene: TRBJ1-4
d_gene: TRBD1
v_gene: TRBV6-5

CDR3aa: ASSLIPQDEQF
j_gene: TRBJ2-1
d_gene: -
v_gene: TRBV28

CDR3aa: ASSRAGEDGYT
j_gene: TRBJ1-2
d_gene: -
v_gene: TRBV5-1

CDR3aa: ASSSRVSGANVLT
j_gene: TRBJ2-6
d_gene: -
v_gene: TRBV7-9

CDR3aa: SVIRGGTYEQY
j_gene: -
d_gene: TRBD2
v_gene: TRBV29-1

CDR3aa: ASSEVGRTPEQY
j_gene: TRBJ2-7
d_gene: -
v_gene: TRBV10-2

CDR3aa: ASSVGGGATYEQY
j_gene: TRBJ2-7
d_gene: TRBD1
v_gene: TRBV9

CDR3aa: ASSLSQGGYGYT
j_gene: TRBJ1-2
d_gene: TRBD1
v_gene: TRBV27

CDR3aa: ASSPGRGRIYGYT
j_gene: TRBJ1-2
d_gene: TRBD1
v_gene: TRBV6-6

CDR3aa: ATRLAGGGDTQY
j_gene: TRBJ2-3
d_gene: TRBD2
v_gene: TRBV6-4

CDR3aa: ASRYTTGWTEETQY
j_gene: TRBJ2-5
d_gene: -
v_gene: TRBV5-1

CDR3aa: ASSLEGGVNQPQH
j_gene: TRBJ1-5
d_gene: -
v_gene: TRBV5-6

CDR3aa: ASSLLAGLPYEQY
j_gene: TRBJ2-7
d_gene: -
v_gene: TRBV7-2

CDR3aa: ASSQTTGTDTQY
j_gene: TRBJ2-3
d_gene: -
v_gene: TRBV19

CDR3aa: ASSFQGHYGYT
j_gene: TRBJ1-2
d_gene: -
v_gene: TRBV5-1

CDR3aa: ASSPSGLTNEKLF
j_gene: TRBJ1-4
d_gene: -
v_gene: TRBV18

CDR3aa: AIRLSKAGTEAF
j_gene: TRBJ1-1
d_gene: -
v_gene: TRBV10-3

CDR3aa: ASSVSGLNSYEQY
j_gene: TRBJ2-7
d_gene: -
v_gene: TRBV11-3

CDR3aa: AAYRRQGASEAF
j_gene: TRBJ1-1
d_gene: TRBD1
v_gene: TRBV13

CDR3aa: AISEFGGSGEKLF
j_gene: TRBJ1-4
d_gene: -
v_gene: TRBV10-3

CDR3aa: ASSLDPGADTQY
j_gene: TRBJ2-3
d_gene: -
v_gene: TRBV11-2

CDR3aa: ASSYNRGSTYEQY
j_gene: TRBJ2-7
d_gene: TRBD1
v_gene: TRBV5-4

CDR3aa: SVDVHIYNSPLH
j_gene: TRBJ1-6
d_gene: -
v_gene: TRBV29-1

CDR3aa: ASSSETRRAEAF
j_gene: TRBJ1-1
d_gene: -
v_gene: TRBV11-2

CDR3aa: ASSSRDFAPGETQY
j_gene: TRBJ2-5
d_gene: -
v_gene: TRBV7-9

CDR3aa: ASSHAGATNEKLF
j_gene: TRBJ1-4
d_gene: -
v_gene: TRBV2

CDR3aa: ASGRQTTNEKLF
j_gene: TRBJ1-4
d_gene: -
v_gene: TRBV27

CDR3aa: ASSEMGGPPYEQY
j_gene: TRBJ2-7
d_gene: -
v_gene: TRBV2

CDR3aa: AWSVGGTDTQY
j_gene: TRBJ2-3
d_gene: -
v_gene: TRBV30

CDR3aa: ATLVGRLASYEQY
j_gene: TRBJ2-7
d_gene: -
v_gene: TRBV6-1

CDR3aa: ASSGGGGTEQY
j_gene: TRBJ2-7
d_gene: -
v_gene: TRBV2

CDR3aa: ASRLAGAYNYGYT
j_gene: TRBJ1-2
d_gene: -
v_gene: TRBV2

CDR3aa: ASSPHRQASNYGYT
j_gene: TRBJ1-2
d_gene: -
v_gene: TRBV18

CDR3aa: ASRPSGTVNTEAF
j_gene: TRBJ1-1
d_gene: TRBD1
v_gene: TRBV6-5

CDR3aa: ASSQVRGRREQF
j_gene: TRBJ2-1
d_gene: -
v_gene: TRBV4-1

CDR3aa: ASSSSYSYEQY
j_gene: TRBJ2-7
d_gene: -
v_gene: TRBV7-2

CDR3aa: ASSEASGSDTQY
j_gene: TRBJ2-3
d_gene: -
v_gene: TRBV2

CDR3aa: ASSRNRGPLH
j_gene: TRBJ1-6
d_gene: TRBD1
v_gene: TRBV7-9

CDR3aa: ASSYGWDRVNTGELF
j_gene: TRBJ2-2
d_gene: TRBD1
v_gene: TRBV27

CDR3aa: ASSSPRGLRETQY
j_gene: TRBJ2-5
d_gene: TRBD1
v_gene: TRBV19

CDR3aa: ASSLPQAGLSTDTQY
j_gene: TRBJ2-3
d_gene: TRBD2
v_gene: TRBV11-3

CDR3aa: ASSPMTGTATYGYT
j_gene: TRBJ1-2
d_gene: TRBD1
v_gene: TRBV7-9

CDR3aa: AISDPGTGVTEAF
j_gene: TRBJ1-1
d_gene: TRBD1
v_gene: TRBV10-3

CDR3aa: ASSLRGRETQY
j_gene: TRBJ2-5
d_gene: -
v_gene: TRBV7-9

CDR3aa: SVEGGGGYLRSGANVLT
j_gene: TRBJ2-6
d_gene: TRBD2
v_gene: TRBV29-1

CDR3aa: ASSQAGEQF
j_gene: TRBJ2-1
d_gene: -
v_gene: TRBV7-2

CDR3aa: ASSLGGGQGDSPLH
j_gene: TRBJ1-6
d_gene: TRBD1
v_gene: TRBV18